Reported below is one T cell receptor (beta chain). Its antigen is not yet known. No base qualities exist here, and no much larger clone lies one base off it. CDR1 and CDR2 are read off the germline V gene as SGHRS and YFSETQ. From the cysteine up to the phenylalanine, the CDR3 has a length of 14 residues. Solely the CDR3 DNA is kept, with 42 bases framed from the first base. V loses 3 bases, J loses 5 bases, and the germline ends lie 13 bases apart. TCRbeta CDR3 regions were amplified from genomic DNA by means of the immunoSEQ Assay, a bias-controlled multiplex PCR. The paper's processing steps were these. Nucleated cell counts per sample were estimated from amplification of reference gene primers within the assay. To quantify the absolute abundance of each unique TCRbeta CDR3 rearrangement, sequence reads were collapsed and filtered. For each sample, productive Simpson clonality was calculated as the square root of Simpson's diversity index across productive rearrangements. TCRdb obtained this table from immuneACCESS and retained in-frame rearrangements with V and J assigned. These tables miss some clones; where compared with another copy, unresolved V genes account for less than half of the shortfall, and the remainder is unexplained. V and J calls and clone size are copied from that table; D and trimming were computed from the DNA. The sample has 330,000 or so clones on record, roughly 87% of them singletons. Roughly 4% of the sample is in the top ten clones.

The sample is drawn from a study of blood T cell repertoires in COVID-19 (dated by TCRdb to about 2020). Regarding the research as a whole: Collaborator samples came from the United States, Italy and Spain and covered acute and convalescent phases of COVID-19. The repertoires were released in a freely available public database intended as a resource for research on the immune response to SARS-CoV-2. Deeply sampled blood TCRbeta repertoires from subjects exposed to, actively infected with, or recovered from COVID-19 were included in the dataset. A de-identified subject ID, COVID-19 status, age in years and sex were almost always included in the sample metadata. HLA class I and class II types, where available, came from metadata supplied by the sample provider rather than from assay-based typing. The prospective study material was composed of cDNA or gDNA derived from T cells, B-cell-depleted T cells, or PBMCs. Samples were obtained from the ongoing ImmuneRACE study (first 160 participants) and from over 1,000 subjects provided by 6 global collaborators. General findings and caveats noted by the study authors: Clinical and demographic metadata were provided uncurated, with the amount varying by source and participant.

One collaborating source in Seattle enrolled patients while the patients were actively infected and followed the patients over time throughout the course of disease. The collaborating institutions used their own protocols to collect whole blood in K2EDTA tubes. For TCRbeta analysis, collaborators shipped samples as frozen whole blood, isolated PBMCs, or DNA extracted from either of those sample types. This TCR was recovered from a woman in her fifties or sixties with COVID-19, enrolled during active disease. What was sequenced was peripheral blood. This sequence uses TRBV5-1 and TRBJ2-3, with no D gene named confidently. The CDR3 has the sequence CASSSSETGDTQYF. The DNA sequence is TGCGCCAGCAGCTCCTCGGAGACTGGAGATACGCAGTATTTT.